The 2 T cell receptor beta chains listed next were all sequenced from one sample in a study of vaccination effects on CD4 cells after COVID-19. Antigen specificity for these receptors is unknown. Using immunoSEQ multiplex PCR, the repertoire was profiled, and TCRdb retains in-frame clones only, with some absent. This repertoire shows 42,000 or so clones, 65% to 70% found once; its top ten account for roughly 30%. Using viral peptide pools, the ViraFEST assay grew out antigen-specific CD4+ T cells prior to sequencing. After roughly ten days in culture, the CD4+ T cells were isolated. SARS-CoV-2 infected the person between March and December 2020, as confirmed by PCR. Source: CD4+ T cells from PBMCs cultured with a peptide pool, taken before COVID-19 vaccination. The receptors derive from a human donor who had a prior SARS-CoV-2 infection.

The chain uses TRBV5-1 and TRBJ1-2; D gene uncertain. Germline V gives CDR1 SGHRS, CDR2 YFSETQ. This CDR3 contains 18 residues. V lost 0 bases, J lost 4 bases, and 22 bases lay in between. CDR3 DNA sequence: TGCGCCAGCAGCTTGGAATTTCTTCAAAGTGGACTATTCTATGGCTACACCTTC. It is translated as CASSLEFLQSGLFYGYTF.

The CDR3 nucleotides read TGTGCCAGCAGTGAGATAAGGAATCTCGGGCAGTACTTC. It codes for CASSEIRNLGQYF. The rearrangement joins TRBV2 to TRBJ2-7, with unresolved D. The germline CDR1 and CDR2 sequences are SNHLY and FYNNEI. This CDR3 is 13 amino acids long. The V and J ends lost 3 bases and 9 bases respectively, with 15 bases between them. The full variable domain, with the rest looked up from reference TRBV2 and TRBJ2-7, is EPEVTQTPSHQVTQMGQEVILRCVPISNHLYFYWYRQILGQKVEFLVSFYNNEISEKSEIFDDQFSVERPDGSNFTLKIRSTKLEDSAMYFCASSEIRNLGQYFGPGTRLTVT.